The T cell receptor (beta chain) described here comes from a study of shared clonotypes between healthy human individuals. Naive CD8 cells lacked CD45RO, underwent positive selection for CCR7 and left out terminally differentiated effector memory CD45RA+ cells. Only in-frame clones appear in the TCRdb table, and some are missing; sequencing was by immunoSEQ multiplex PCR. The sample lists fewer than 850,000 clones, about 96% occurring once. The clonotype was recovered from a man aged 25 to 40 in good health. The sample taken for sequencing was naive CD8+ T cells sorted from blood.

For the CDR3, the DNA is TGTGCCAGTAGTATAGGGGACAGCGGGAATCAGCCCCAGCATTTT. The encoded protein is CASSIGDSGNQPQHF. This chain connects TRBV19 to TRBJ1-5, with 7 bases matching TRBD1. The CDR3 runs 15 residues. After removal of 1 base from V and 4 bases from J, the junction contained 4 bases not matched to a gene. CDR1 LNHDA and CDR2 SQIVND come from the germline V gene (reference sequence). Full variable domain (rest looked up from reference TRBV19 and TRBJ1-5): DGGITQSPKYLFRKEGQNVTLSCEQNLNHDAMYWYRQDPGQGLRLIYYSQIVNDFQKGDIAEGYSVSREKKESFPLTVTSAQKNPTAFYLCASSIGDSGNQPQHFGDGTRLSIL.